A single sample gave rise to the 22 T cell receptor beta chains below, sequenced in a study of shared clonotypes between healthy human individuals. Sequenced by immunoSEQ multiplex PCR; TCRdb stores in-frame clones only, minus some. Of approximately 440,000 clones in the sample, 60% to 80% were seen once. Material for sequencing was PBMCs. These receptors all come from a woman in her 40s in good health. Some clones in this sample may be carry-over from other donors' samples.

This chain links TRBV5-6 with TRBJ2-5; tentative D call: TRBD2 (5 bases). Trimming stripped 0 bases from V and 3 bases from J, with 6 bases between. Germline values: CDR1 SGHDT, CDR2 YYEEEE. The CDR3 length is 13 residues. The DNA for the CDR3 is TGTGCCAGCAGCTTGGGGCGGGAAGAGACCCAGTACTTC. Protein sequence: CASSLGREETQYF.

In its sample, this clone was seen a few times. The chain employs TRBV9 and TRBJ1-3, with TRBD1 identical over 7 bases. In germline, CDR1 is SGDLS, CDR2 YYNGEE. V shed 0 bases and J 7 bases; nucleotides not matched to a gene: 16. This CDR3 comprises 18 residues. CDR3 sequence reads: CASSVEVGGGGPWNTIYF. In nucleotides, the CDR3 is TGTGCCAGCAGCGTAGAGGTTGGAGGAGGGGGCCCATGGAACACCATATATTTT. The full variable domain, with the rest looked up from reference TRBV9 and TRBJ1-3, is DSGVTQTPKHLITATGQRVTLRCSPRSGDLSVYWYQQSLDQGLQFLIQYYNGEERAKGNILERFSAQQFPDLHSELNLSSLELGDSALYFCASSVEVGGGGPWNTIYFGEGSWLTVV.

This chain connects TRBV7-9 to TRBJ2-2; no clear D gene. V was cut by 2 bases and J by 4 bases, with 11 bases left in between. Germline V gene sequence: CDR1 SEHNR, CDR2 FQNEAQ (reference sequence). The CDR3 spans 15 residues. The CDR3 region is CASSLKGPSTGELFF. CDR3 coding DNA: TGTGCCAGCAGCTTAAAGGGCCCGAGCACCGGGGAGCTGTTTTTT. The full variable domain, with the rest looked up from reference TRBV7-9 and TRBJ2-2, is DTGVSQNPRHKITKRGQNVTFRCDPISEHNRLYWYRQTLGQGPEFLTYFQNEAQLEKSRLLSDRFSAERPKGSFSTLEIQRTEQGDSAMYLCASSLKGPSTGELFFGEGSRLTVL.

This rearrangement joins TRBV7-9 to TRBJ2-7; tentative D call: TRBD1 (6 bases). V was cut by 1 base and J by 2 bases, with 12 bases left in between. Germline V gene data show CDR1 as SEHNR and CDR2 as FQNEAQ (reference sequence). The CDR3 spans 15 residues. The CDR3 DNA reads as TGTGCCAGCAGCTTAGAATGGGACATTACCTACGAGCAGTACTTC. Residues: CASSLEWDITYEQYF.

The chain carries TRBV7-9 and TRBJ1-1, with no clear D. The CDR3 runs to 13 residues. Germline CDR1 SEHNR, CDR2 FQNEAQ (reference sequence). Trimming stripped 7 bases from V and 4 bases from J, with 13 bases between. The CDR3 DNA reads as TGTGCCAGCAACCTCGAGGTTCTCACTGAAGCTTTCTTT. The encoded protein is CASNLEVLTEAFF.

Details on this clone: With only one base between it and a far larger clone, this is likely a read error. V usage is TRBV18 and J usage is TRBJ2-5; D gene uncertain. Germline V gives CDR1 KGHSH, CDR2 LQKENI. The germline V and J ends were trimmed by 1 base and 4 bases, with 4 bases remaining between them. The CDR3 extends over 12 amino acids. CDR3 sequence (DNA): TGTGCCAGCTCACCACGACGAGAGACCCAGTACTTC. Its protein product is CASSPRRETQYF.

About this clone itself: This may be a read error, as it is one base from a much larger clone. This sample includes further DNA sequences coding for the same CDR3. The chain links TRBV7-3 to TRBJ1-2; weak D call: TRBD1 (5 bases). The CDR3 totals 13 residues. Germline CDR1 reads SGHTA; CDR2 reads FQGTGA. The V end was cut by 2 bases, the J end by 2 bases, with 6 bases between. The DNA of the CDR3 is TGTGCCAGCAGCTTAGGGGGAAACTATGGCTACACCTTC. This encodes CASSLGGNYGYTF.

The genes are TRBV6-4 and TRBJ2-5; TRBD2 matches at 9 bases. The assigned J gene may be wrong: the sequence end matches TRBJ2-7 better. The germline gives CDR1 MRHNA, CDR2 SNTAGT. The length of the CDR3 is 15 residues. The chain's CDR3 is CASSAVLAGVDEQYF. The CDR3 DNA sequence: TGTGCCAGCAGTGCGGTATTAGCGGGAGTTGACGAGCAGTACTTC.

Comment on this clone: The sample has other DNA sequences that encode this CDR3 too. The rearrangement joins TRBV5-1 to TRBJ2-6, with D possibly being TRBD1 or TRBD2 (5 bases each). The germline gives CDR1 SGHRS, CDR2 YFSETQ. There are 15 residues in the CDR3. Trimming pared 4 bases from V and 0 bases from J, leaving 8 bases between. CDR3: CASSLGTSGANVLTF. The CDR3 nucleotides read TGCGCCAGCAGCCTGGGGACCTCTGGGGCCAACGTCCTGACTTTC.

Concerning this clone: The junction differs from germline at one of its ends, possibly a read error. The gene calls are TRBV4-1 and TRBJ1-1; D call uncertain. Germline V gene sequence: CDR1 MGHRA, CDR2 YSYEKL. The CDR3 length is 15 residues. The CDR3 DNA follows: TGCGCCAGCAGCCATACCCCGTCGCTGGGGTATGAAGGTTTCTTT. This gives the protein CASSHTPSLGYEGFF.

This chain joins TRBV7-2 and TRBJ2-3; tentatively, D is TRBD2 (5 bases). With 0 bases removed from V and 3 bases from J, the gap between germline ends came to 10 bases. The CDR3 sequence is 15 residues long. Germline V gene data show CDR1 as SGHTA and CDR2 as FQGNSA. The CDR3 protein is CASSLAIEGTDTQYF. CDR3 in DNA: TGTGCCAGCAGCTTAGCGATCGAGGGTACAGATACGCAGTATTTT.

With regard to this clone: This sequence may be a read error, since a much larger clone differs from it by one base. The rearrangement links TRBV4-3 to TRBJ1-6, with 8 bases aligning to TRBD1. This CDR3 region has 16 residues. V shed 3 bases, J shed 9 bases, and the junction held 10 bases outside the gene matches. CDR1 is LGHNA, CDR2 YSLEER, per germline. CDR3 residues: CASSHLSDRAGSPLHF. CDR3 sequence (DNA): TGCGCCAGCAGCCACCTTTCGGACAGGGCGGGTTCACCCCTCCACTTT.

The chain links TRBV30 to TRBJ1-3; no clear D gene. The germline gives CDR1 GTSNPN, CDR2 SVGIG (reference sequence). The CDR3 has 15 residues. V was trimmed by 0 bases and J by 4 bases, leaving 13 bases between them. CDR3 residues: CAWSVRPPGGNTIYF. CDR3 bases: TGTGCCTGGAGTGTCCGTCCTCCCGGGGGAAACACCATATATTTT.

The table lists this clone with many counts. This chain links TRBV19 with TRBJ2-7; TRBD1 might be the D (6 bases). The CDR3 is 15 amino acids. V was cut by 3 bases and J by 0 bases, with 12 bases left in between. CDR1 is LNHDA and CDR2 is SQIVND in the germline V gene (reference sequence). CDR3 residues: CASSIRGIYSYEQYF. CDR3 nucleotides: TGTGCCAGTAGTATCAGGGGAATTTACTCCTACGAGCAGTACTTC. Full variable domain (outside the CDR3, taken from reference TRBV19 and TRBJ2-7): DGGITQSPKYLFRKEGQNVTLSCEQNLNHDAMYWYRQDPGQGLRLIYYSQIVNDFQKGDIAEGYSVSREKKESFPLTVTSAQKNPTAFYLCASSIRGIYSYEQYFGPGTRLTVT.

The V gene is TRBV30, the J gene TRBJ2-6; tentative D call: TRBD1 (5 bases). Trimming removed 0 bases from V and 0 bases from J, with 12 bases in between. CDR1 and CDR2 (germline): GTSNPN, SVGIG (reference sequence). This CDR3 contains 17 residues. The CDR3 DNA sequence: TGTGCCTGGAGTGTAGGGGTATTGAGCTCTGGGGCCAACGTCCTGACTTTC. Amino acids: CAWSVGVLSSGANVLTF.

This clone was detected a few times. CDR3 amino acids: CSGKTGGNTEAFF. For the CDR3, the DNA is TGCAGCGGTAAGACAGGGGGCAACACTGAAGCTTTCTTT. This chain uses TRBV29-1 with TRBJ1-1; TRBD1 aligns across 10 bases. V was pared by 7 bases and J by 2 bases, with 4 bases of the junction left unmatched. This CDR3 region has 13 residues. The germline gives CDR1 SQVTM, CDR2 ANQGSEA.

A remark on this clone: This sequence is one base from a far larger clone and is likely a read error. Other DNA sequences in this specimen translate into the identical CDR3. The rearrangement joins TRBV29-1 to TRBJ2-1, with TRBD2 identical over 7 bases. Trimming cost V 4 bases and J 10 bases; bases outside gene matches: 10. This CDR3 is built from 13 residues. Looked up from germline, CDR1 is SQVTM and CDR2 is ANQGSEA. The DNA of the CDR3 is TGCAGCGTTGGGACTAGTGGGAGTCGCGAGCAGTTCTTC. Amino acid sequence: CSVGTSGSREQFF.

V is TRBV25-1 and J is TRBJ2-5, with 10 positions matching TRBD2. CDR1 is MGHDK, CDR2 SYGVNS, per germline. This CDR3 region has 15 residues. V lost 3 bases, J lost 2 bases, and 3 bases stayed unmatched. The chain's CDR3 is CASSDLAGAQETQYF. CDR3 sequence (DNA): TGTGCCAGCAGTGACCTAGCGGGAGCGCAAGAGACCCAGTACTTC.

The chain links TRBV15 to TRBJ2-3, with D perhaps matching TRBD2 (5 bases). The CDR3 is made up of 14 amino acids. Trimming removed 1 base at V and 3 bases at J, with 8 bases between. Germline V CDR1 and CDR2: LNHNV, YYDKDF (reference sequence). CDR3 residues: CATSRVGETDTQYF. The CDR3 DNA reads TGTGCCACCAGCAGAGTCGGGGAGACAGATACGCAGTATTTT. The full variable domain, completed using reference TRBV15 and TRBJ2-3, is DAMVIQNPRYQVTQFGKPVTLSCSQTLNHNVMYWYQQKSSQAPKLLFHYYDKDFNNEADTPDNFQSRRPNTSFCFLDIRSPGLGDTAMYLCATSRVGETDTQYFGPGTRLTVL.

As for this clone: A far bigger clonotype differs at one base, so this is likely a read error. The chain links TRBV4-2 to TRBJ1-5; D call uncertain. Germline V lookup: CDR1 LGHNA, CDR2 YNFKEQ. The CDR3 extends over 18 amino acids. CDR3 in amino acids: CASSQDNDPGYPNQPRHF. DNA of the CDR3: TGTGCCAGCAGCCAAGATAACGACCCGGGGTATCCGAATCAGCCCCGGCATTTT.

In nucleotides, the CDR3 is TGTGCCAGCAGCTCCGCCCAAGGGAACACCGGGGAGCTGTTTTTT. Encoded protein: CASSSAQGNTGELFF. This chain connects TRBV7-6 to TRBJ2-2; D call uncertain. The CDR3 contains 15 residues. Trimming stripped 4 bases from V and 1 base from J, with 10 bases between. Germline V gene lookup returns CDR1 SGHVS and CDR2 FNYEAQ. Together with reference TRBV7-6 and TRBJ2-2, the CDR3 gives the full variable domain: GAGVSQSPRYKVTKRGQDVALRCDPISGHVSLYWYRQALGQGPEFLTYFNYEAQQDKSGLPNDRFSAERPEGSISTLTIQRTEQRDSAMYRCASSSAQGNTGELFFGEGSRLTVL.

The chain combines TRBV7-9 with TRBJ2-2, with no clear D. Germline-derived CDR1 and CDR2 are SEHNR and FQNEAQ (reference sequence). Trimming shortened V by 5 bases and J by 3 bases, and 4 bases separated the two germline ends. The CDR3 has 12 residues. The CDR3 here is CASSRHTGELFF. The CDR3 coding sequence is TGTGCCAGCAGCCGACACACCGGGGAGCTGTTTTTT.